This T cell receptor (beta chain) derives from a study of blood T cell repertoires in COVID-19. Data came from immunoSEQ multiplex PCR; TCRdb stores just in-frame clones and leaves some out. The sample includes roughly 230,000 clones, 80% to 90% of them seen just once. CDR1 LNHDA and CDR2 SQIVND come from the germline V gene (reference sequence). The CDR3 runs to 14 residues. V was pared by 5 bases and J by 10 bases, with 10 bases of the junction left unmatched. This clonotype was sampled from a woman between 45 and 65 years old who had been exposed to COVID-19. Sequenced input: PBMCs or T cells enriched from blood (not recorded which). The chain recombines TRBV19 with TRBJ1-2, with 10 bases lining up with TRBD1. The chain's CDR3 is CASSPRDRGLFYTF. The CDR3 coding sequence is TGTGCCAGTAGTCCCCGGGACAGGGGTTTGTTCTACACCTTC.